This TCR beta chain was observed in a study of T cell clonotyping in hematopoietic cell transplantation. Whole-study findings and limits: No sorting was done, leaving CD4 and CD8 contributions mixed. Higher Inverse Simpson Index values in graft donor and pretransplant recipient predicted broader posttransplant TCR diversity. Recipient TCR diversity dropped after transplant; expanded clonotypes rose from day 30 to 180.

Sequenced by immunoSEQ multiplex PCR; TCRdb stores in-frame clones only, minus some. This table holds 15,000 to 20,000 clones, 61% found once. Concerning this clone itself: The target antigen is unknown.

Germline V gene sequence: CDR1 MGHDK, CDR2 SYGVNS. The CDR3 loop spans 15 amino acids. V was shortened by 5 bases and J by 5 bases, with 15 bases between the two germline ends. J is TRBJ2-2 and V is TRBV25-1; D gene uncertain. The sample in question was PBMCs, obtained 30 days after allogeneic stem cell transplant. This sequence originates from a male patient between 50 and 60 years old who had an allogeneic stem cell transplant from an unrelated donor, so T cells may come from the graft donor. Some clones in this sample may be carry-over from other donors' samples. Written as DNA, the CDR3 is TGTGCCAGCAGTTCTGACCGCGTGGGAACCGGGGAGCTGTTTTTT. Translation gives CASSSDRVGTGELFF.